This is a list of T cell receptor beta chains from one sample in a study of technical replicates of blood from a handful of donors. The data were produced by immunoSEQ multiplex PCR, yet TCRdb's version contains in-frame clones alone and is incomplete. The table has 91,000 or so clones, just under 95% seen once; the top ten hold about 0.35%. Material: T cells isolated from PBMCs. These TCRs come from a human donor in good health. Both conserved end residues are part of each CDR3. D genes are given only for firm matches. A clone size is listed for some rows: how often the clone was seen (once, few, many), or a class if it is expanded.

d_call j_call clone_size v_call cdr3_nt cdr3_aa
- TRBJ1-2 - TRBV7-2 TGTGCCAGCAGCCCCGCGGGGGCGCGAGGCTACACCTTC CASSPAGARGYTF
- TRBJ2-1 few TRBV5-1 TGCGCCAGCAGCGTGGCAGGGGAAAATGAGCAGTTCTTC CASSVAGENEQFF
TRBD2 TRBJ2-3 - TRBV18 TGTGCCAGCTCACCCCTAGCGGGGTCCACAGATACGCAGTATTTT CASSPLAGSTDTQYF
- TRBJ1-2 - TRBV7-2 TGTGCCAGCAGCCGGGACACAGGCTACACCTTC CASSRDTGYTF
- TRBJ1-1 - TRBV11-3 TGTGCCAGCAGCTCGCGCGGAGAGAACACTGAAGCTTTCTTT CASSSRGENTEAFF
- TRBJ2-3 - TRBV10-3 TGTGCCACCCAAGTGGGGACTAGCACAGATACGCAGTATTTT CATQVGTSTDTQYF
- TRBJ2-5 - TRBV6-5 TGTGCCAGCGCTAGGGGGCTAGCGACAGAGACCCAGTACTTC CASARGLATETQYF
- TRBJ1-5 - TRBV7-6 TGTGCCAGCAGCTTAGATCTTAATCAGCCCCAGCATTTT CASSLDLNQPQHF
- TRBJ2-7 - TRBV27 TGTGCCAGCACTGGGACTGACAACTACGAGCAGTACTTC CASTGTDNYEQYF
- TRBJ1-1 few TRBV5-1 TGCGCCAGCACTCCGGGGGTGGGCACTACTGAAGCTTTCTTT CASTPGVGTTEAFF
- TRBJ2-6 - TRBV27 TGTGCCAGCAGTTTTCAGGGAACGCCTGGGGCCAACGTCCTGACTTTC CASSFQGTPGANVLTF
TRBD2 TRBJ2-2 - TRBV30 TGTGCCTGGACCGGGACTAGCGGGCCCACCGGGGAGCTGTTTTTT CAWTGTSGPTGELFF
- TRBJ2-3 - TRBV9 TGTGCCAGCAGCAGAGGGACAGATACGCAGTATTTT CASSRGTDTQYF
TRBD1 TRBJ1-3 - TRBV7-6 TGTGCCAGCAGCTCCCCCTGGGACAGGCAAAGGAGGGGAAACACCATATATTTT CASSSPWDRQRRGNTIYF
- TRBJ2-1 - TRBV11-2 TGTGCCAGCAGCTATGGCAGGGGAATTAGGAATGAGCAGTTCTTC CASSYGRGIRNEQFF
TRBD1 TRBJ1-5 - TRBV2 TGTGCCAGCAGTGTGGCAGTCAAGACCCCGGGACAGCTCTATCAGCCCCAGCATTTT CASSVAVKTPGQLYQPQHF
TRBD1 TRBJ1-5 medium-sized TRBV18 TGTGCCAGCTCACCACCTGACAGGGCCAATCAGCCCCAGCATTTT CASSPPDRANQPQHF
TRBD2 TRBJ2-1 once TRBV27 TGTGCCAGCAGTTTTAATACGGGGCCGCGAGCGGGATACTTAAATGAGCAGTTCTTC CASSFNTGPRAGYLNEQFF